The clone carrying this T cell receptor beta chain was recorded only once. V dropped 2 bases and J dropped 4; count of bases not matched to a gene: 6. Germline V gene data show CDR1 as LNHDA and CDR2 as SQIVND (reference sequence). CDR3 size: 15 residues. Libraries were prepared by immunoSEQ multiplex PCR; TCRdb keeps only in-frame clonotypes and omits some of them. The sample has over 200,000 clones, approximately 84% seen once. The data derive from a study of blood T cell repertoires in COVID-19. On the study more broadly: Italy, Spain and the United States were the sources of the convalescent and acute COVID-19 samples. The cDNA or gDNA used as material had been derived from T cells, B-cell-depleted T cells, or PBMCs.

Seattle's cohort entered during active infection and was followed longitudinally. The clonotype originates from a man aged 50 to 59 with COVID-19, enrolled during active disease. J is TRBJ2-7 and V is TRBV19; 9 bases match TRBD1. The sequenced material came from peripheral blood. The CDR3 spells CASSIYGQGRYEQYF. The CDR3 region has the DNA TGTGCCAGTAGTATATACGGACAGGGGCGGTACGAGCAGTACTTC.